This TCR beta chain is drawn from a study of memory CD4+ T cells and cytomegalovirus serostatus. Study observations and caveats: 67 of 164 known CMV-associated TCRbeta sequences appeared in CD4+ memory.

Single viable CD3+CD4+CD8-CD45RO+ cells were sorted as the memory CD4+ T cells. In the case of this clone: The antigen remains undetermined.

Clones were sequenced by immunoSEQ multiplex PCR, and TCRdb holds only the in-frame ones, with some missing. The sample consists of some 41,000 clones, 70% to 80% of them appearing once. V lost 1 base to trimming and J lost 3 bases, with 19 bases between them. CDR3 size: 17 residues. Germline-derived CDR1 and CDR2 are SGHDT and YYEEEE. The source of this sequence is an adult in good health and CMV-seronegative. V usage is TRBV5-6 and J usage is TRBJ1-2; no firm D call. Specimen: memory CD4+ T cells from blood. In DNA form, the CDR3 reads TGTGCCAGCAGCTTGAACCGGTACGATACTCGAGACTATGGCTACACCTTC. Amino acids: CASSLNRYDTRDYGYTF.